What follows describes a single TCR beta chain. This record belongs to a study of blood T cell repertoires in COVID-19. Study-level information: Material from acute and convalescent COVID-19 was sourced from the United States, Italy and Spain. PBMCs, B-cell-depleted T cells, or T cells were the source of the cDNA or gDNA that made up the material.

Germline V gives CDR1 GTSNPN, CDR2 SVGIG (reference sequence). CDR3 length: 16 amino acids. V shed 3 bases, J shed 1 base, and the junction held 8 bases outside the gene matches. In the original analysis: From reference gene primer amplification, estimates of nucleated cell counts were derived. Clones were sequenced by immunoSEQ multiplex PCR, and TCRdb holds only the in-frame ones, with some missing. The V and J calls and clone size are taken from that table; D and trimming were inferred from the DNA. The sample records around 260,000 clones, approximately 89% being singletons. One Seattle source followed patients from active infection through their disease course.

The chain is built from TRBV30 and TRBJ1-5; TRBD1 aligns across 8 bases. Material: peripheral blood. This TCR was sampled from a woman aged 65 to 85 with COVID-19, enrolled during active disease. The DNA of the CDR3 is TGTGCCTGGAGCGATCGACAGGGGATGAGCAATCAGCCCCAGCATTTT. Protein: CAWSDRQGMSNQPQHF.